This TCR beta chain was profiled in a study of metastatic and nonmetastatic thyroid tumors. As for the study in general: Where malignant and benign thyroid patients were concerned, repertoires were compared across blood and tumor or nodule tissue.

Study-wide results and limits: Significantly greater TCR beta diversity was reportedly found in malignant thyroid tumors than in benign nodules (in blood and tumor).

Per the original data handling: In papillary thyroid cancer, a distant-metastasis classifier was built using CDR3 differences across clinicopathological groups. TCRdb used MiXCR to call clones anew from the PCR reads. The V and J calls follow TCRdb's processing rather than the paper's. The sample shows 25,000 to 35,000 clones, about 32% of them seen only once. This clone has a count of ten or more. Its matching antigen is unknown. No patient had received any treatment before thyroid surgery. This TCR derives from a female donor with papillary thyroid cancer or a benign thyroid nodule (not recorded which). Some clones in this sample may be carry-over from other donors' samples. Specimen: blood.

For the CDR3, the DNA is TGCAGTGCTAGGTCCGGCTCCCAAGAGACCCAGTACTTC. Its protein is CSARSGSQETQYF. This chain joins TRBV20-1 and TRBJ2-5, with unresolved D. Looked up from germline, CDR1 is DFQATT and CDR2 is SNEGSKA (reference sequence). The CDR3 consists of 13 residues. Trimming removed 3 bases from V and 1 base from J, with 9 bases in between.